Below, one T cell receptor beta chain is given with its context. Antigen: not known. The CDR3 loop spans 18 amino acids. The junction had 11 bases not matched to a gene; V was cut back by 0 bases and J by 4 bases. Germline V CDR1 and CDR2: LGHNA, YSLEER. Clones were sequenced by immunoSEQ multiplex PCR, and TCRdb holds only the in-frame ones, with some missing. This repertoire shows some 37,000 clones, 75% to 90% found once; its top ten account for 2.5% to 3.5%. These data originate in a study of neoadjuvant nivolumab and ipilimumab in lung cancer. Regarding the study as a whole: Only a small number of samples underwent TCR sequencing. Resected tumors had greater TCR richness and clonality than uninvolved lung.

V is TRBV4-3 and J is TRBJ1-3; 8 bases agree with TRBD1. The source is an adult with non-small cell lung cancer. Specimen: peripheral blood, collected before neoadjuvant nivolumab, alone or with ipilimumab. The CDR3 DNA follows: TGCGCCAGCAGCCAAGATATTAGTCCAGGGGGCTCCGGAAACACCATATATTTT. Translated: CASSQDISPGGSGNTIYF.